This section outlines one T cell receptor beta chain sequence together with its context. Its antigen is unidentified. TCRdb's copy holds only in-frame clones and misses some; the assay was immunoSEQ multiplex PCR. Of 33,000 or so clones in the sample, just under 80% were seen once. These data belong to a study of neoadjuvant anti-PD-1 for oral cavity cancer. Study-wide findings and caveats: Non-responders to neoadjuvant nivolumab had significantly more clonal PBMC T cells than responders.

Time point specified: after neoadjuvant nivolumab, at surgical resection. V dropped 6 bases and J dropped 2; count of bases not matched to a gene: 7. The CDR3 length is 14 residues. Germline assignment: CDR1 WNHNN and CDR2 SYGVQD (reference sequence). The sample here was PBMCs, taken after nivolumab (anti-PD-1) treatment. The TCR comes from a person aged 40 to 85 with oral cavity squamous cell carcinoma. The rearrangement uses TRBV10-1 and TRBJ2-7, with 7 bases aligning to TRBD1. Here the CDR3 reads CASSPGQVAYEQYF. In nucleotides, the CDR3 is TGCGCCAGCAGCCCCGGACAGGTTGCCTACGAGCAGTACTTC.